This T cell receptor (beta chain) was documented in a study of T cells after yellow fever vaccination. Study in general: Fractions of low cell number were prepared using SMART-Seq v4 Ultra Low Input.

In TCRdb, the 5' RACE reads were re-called with MiXCR into one record per CDR3 protein. This sample has more than 300,000 distinct CDR3 sequences; roughly a tenth occur once, and the top ten carry approximately 3.3%. General observations from the study: By day 5 rather than day 15, the secondary response had peaked, though it was weaker. CD4 and CD8 compartments shared a small share of clonotypes. Repertoires sorted by FACS could include abundant clonotypes that are contaminants from the bulk population.

The sample holds a few counts of this clonotype. Its antigen remains unknown. The ends were cut back, 3 bases at V and 0 bases at J, with 11 bases in the middle. CDR3 size: 15 residues. CDR1 is SGHTA, CDR2 FQGNSA, per germline. The chain has TRBV7-2 and TRBJ1-1; D is undetermined. The sample was CD4+ T cells sorted from PBMCs, taken 45 days after the yellow fever booster vaccination. The sequence came from a man younger than 35 who received the YFV17D yellow fever vaccine. The CDR3 protein is CASSFDGRVNTEAFF. The DNA for the CDR3 is TGTGCCAGCAGCTTCGACGGGAGGGTGAACACTGAAGCTTTCTTT.